This T cell receptor beta chain emerged from a study of OX40 agonist ivuxolimab in advanced cancers. Findings of the study overall: The study observed clonal expansion of CD4+ and CD8+ blood T cells by week 6 at 0.1 to 3.0 mg/kg. Among some nonresponders, normalized T-cell clonal expansion was also low.

In its sample, this clone was seen a few times. Antigen: not known. Data came from immunoSEQ multiplex PCR; TCRdb stores just in-frame clones and leaves some out. Seen here are tens of thousands of clones, 89% observed once, and the top ten hold around 12%. This specimen was CD4+ or CD8+ T cells sorted from blood, taken in a trial of the OX40 agonist ivuxolimab. The clonotype originates from an adult with an advanced solid tumor such as melanoma, head and neck, liver or kidney cancer.

CDR3 DNA sequence: TGTGCCAGCAGTGTGGGTGGGGAGCAGTACTTC. Its translation is CASSVGGEQYF. The genes are TRBV2 and TRBJ2-7; D gene unclear. This CDR3 spans 11 amino acids. V dropped 4 bases and J dropped 7 bases, with 8 bases sitting between them. In germline, CDR1 is SNHLY, CDR2 FYNNEI.